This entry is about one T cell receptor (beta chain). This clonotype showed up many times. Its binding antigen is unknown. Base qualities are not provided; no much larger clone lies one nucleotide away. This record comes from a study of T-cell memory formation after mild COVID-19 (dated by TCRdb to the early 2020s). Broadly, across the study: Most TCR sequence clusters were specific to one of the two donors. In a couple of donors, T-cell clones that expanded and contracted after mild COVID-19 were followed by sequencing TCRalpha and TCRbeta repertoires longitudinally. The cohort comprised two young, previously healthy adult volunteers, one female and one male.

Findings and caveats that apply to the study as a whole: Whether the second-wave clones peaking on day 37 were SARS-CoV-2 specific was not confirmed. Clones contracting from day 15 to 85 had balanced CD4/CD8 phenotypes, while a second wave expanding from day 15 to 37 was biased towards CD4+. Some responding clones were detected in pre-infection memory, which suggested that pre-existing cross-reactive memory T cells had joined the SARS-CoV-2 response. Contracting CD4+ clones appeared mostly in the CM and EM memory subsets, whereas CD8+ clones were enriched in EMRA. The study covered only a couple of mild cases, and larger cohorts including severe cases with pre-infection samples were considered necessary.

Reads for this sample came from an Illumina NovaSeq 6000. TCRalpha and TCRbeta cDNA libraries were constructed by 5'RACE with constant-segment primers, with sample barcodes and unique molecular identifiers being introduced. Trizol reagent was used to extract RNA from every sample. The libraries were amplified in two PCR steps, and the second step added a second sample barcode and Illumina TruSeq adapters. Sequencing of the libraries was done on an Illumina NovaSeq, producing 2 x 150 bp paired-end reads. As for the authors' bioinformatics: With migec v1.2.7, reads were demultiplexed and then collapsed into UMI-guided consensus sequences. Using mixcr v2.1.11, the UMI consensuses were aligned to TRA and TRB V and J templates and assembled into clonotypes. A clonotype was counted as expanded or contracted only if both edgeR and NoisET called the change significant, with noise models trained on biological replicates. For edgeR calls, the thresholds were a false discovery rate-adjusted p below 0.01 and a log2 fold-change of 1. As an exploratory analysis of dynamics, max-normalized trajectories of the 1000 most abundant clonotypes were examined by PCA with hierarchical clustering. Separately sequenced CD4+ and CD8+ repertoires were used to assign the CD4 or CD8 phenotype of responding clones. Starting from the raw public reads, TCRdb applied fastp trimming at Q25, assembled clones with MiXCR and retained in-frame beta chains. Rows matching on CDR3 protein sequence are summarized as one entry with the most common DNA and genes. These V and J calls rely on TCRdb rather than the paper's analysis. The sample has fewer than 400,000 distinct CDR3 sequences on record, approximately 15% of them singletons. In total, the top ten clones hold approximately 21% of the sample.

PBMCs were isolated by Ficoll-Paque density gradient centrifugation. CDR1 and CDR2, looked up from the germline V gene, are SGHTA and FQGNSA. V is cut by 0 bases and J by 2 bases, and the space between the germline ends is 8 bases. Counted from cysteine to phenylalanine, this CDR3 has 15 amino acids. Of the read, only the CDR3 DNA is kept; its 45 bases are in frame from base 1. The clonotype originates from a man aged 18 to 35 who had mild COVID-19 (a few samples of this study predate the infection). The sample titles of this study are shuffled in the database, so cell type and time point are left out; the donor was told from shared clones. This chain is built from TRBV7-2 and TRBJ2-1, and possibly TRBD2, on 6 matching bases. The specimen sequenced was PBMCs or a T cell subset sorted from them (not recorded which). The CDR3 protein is CASSLAGGTYNEQFF. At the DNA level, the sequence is TGTGCCAGCAGCTTAGCGGGGGGTACCTACAATGAGCAGTTCTTC.